A single sample gave rise to the 24 T cell receptor beta chains below, sequenced in a study of blood T cells in healthy people across ages. Next came a second PCR, run for 7 to 11 cycles, which used a sample-barcoded 5' primer along with a J-beta primer mix. Via MiXCR, TCRdb re-called the 5' RACE reads, giving one row per CDR3 protein. The sample shows approximately 580,000 distinct CDR3 sequences, under 30% of them seen only once. These data are also associated with another study on T cells of mothers and their children.

The sample was blood. The origin of the receptors is a boy aged 5 to 17 in good health.

The chain is built from TRBV7-9 and TRBJ2-5, with D tentatively TRBD1 or TRBD2 (7 bases each). Per the germline V gene, CDR1 is SEHNR and CDR2 is FQNEAQ (reference sequence). Trimming cost V 5 bases and J 4 bases, with 14 bases left between them. The CDR3 extends over 14 amino acids. The CDR3 DNA follows: TGTGCCAGCAGCCAGGGGGGGAGTGGAGAGACCCAGTACTTC. Its protein is CASSQGGSGETQYF.

This clonotype occurred a few times. This sequence joins TRBV5-1 and TRBJ1-4, with 7 bases matching TRBD1. The germline V gene encodes CDR1 SGHRS and CDR2 YFSETQ. CDR3 length: 19 residues. Trimming took 2 bases from V and 0 from J; bases not matched to a gene: 13. In DNA, the CDR3 is TGCGCCAGCAGCTTCGTTCCGATGACAGGGTTTGCAACTAATGAAAAACTGTTTTTT. Its protein is CASSFVPMTGFATNEKLFF.

The chain employs TRBV6-1 and TRBJ2-1; D is perhaps TRBD1 or TRBD2 (6 bases each). The closer fit of TRBJ2-7 to the DNA end suggests the J call may be wrong. Germline V gives CDR1 MNHNS, CDR2 SASEGT. This CDR3 spans 14 amino acids. The DNA of the CDR3 is TGTGCCAGCCCCAGGTCGGGGGCCCCCTACGAGCAGTACTTC. As protein: CASPRSGAPYEQYF.

DNA of the CDR3: TGTGCCAGCAGGTACTCGTCGGGAAGGACCTACACCTTC. Amino acid sequence: CASRYSSGRTYTF. The J gene is TRBJ1-2, the V gene TRBV5-6, with D unresolved. The germline CDR1 and CDR2 sequences are SGHDT and YYEEEE. This CDR3 region has 13 residues. Trimming left V 5 bases short and J 10 bases short, with 18 bases between.

This clonotype was detected only a few times. V and J are TRBV7-2 and TRBJ2-7, with D tentatively TRBD1 (5 bases). V lost 1 base, J lost 6 bases, and 16 bases lay in between. In germline, CDR1 is SGHTA, CDR2 FQGNSA. This CDR3 region has 15 residues. CDR3 coding DNA: TGTGCCAGCAGCTTAGTAGGGGTCGGGCCCGGCGAGCAGTACTTC. As protein: CASSLVGVGPGEQYF.

This chain joins TRBV3-1 and TRBJ2-4; D call uncertain. This CDR3 contains 15 residues. V lost 4 bases and J 8 bases, leaving 18 bases between the germline ends. Germline lookup yields CDR1 LGHDT and CDR2 YNNKEL (reference sequence). CDR3 sequence (DNA): TGTGCCAGCAGCCCCGTACGGCGACTTGAAGACATTCAGTACTTC. This sequence encodes CASSPVRRLEDIQYF.

As to this clonotype: The missing conserved phenylalanine or tryptophan at the end of this CDR3 makes a read error likely. The DNA for the CDR3 is TGTGCCAGCAGCTTAGTACGGGACAGGGGACTCGGCGAGCAGTACCTC. Translated: CASSLVRDRGLGEQYL. The rearrangement uses TRBV7-2 and TRBJ2-7, with 10 nucleotides matching TRBD1. Germline V gene data show CDR1 as SGHTA and CDR2 as FQGNSA. The CDR3 is 16 residues long. The trim removed 1 base at V and 6 bases at J, leaving 9 bases unmatched.

The chain employs TRBV25-1 and TRBJ1-2, with 7 bases that match TRBD1. Germline V gene data show CDR1 as MGHDK and CDR2 as SYGVNS. This CDR3 spans 17 amino acids. V was pared by 6 bases and J by 2 bases, with 15 bases of the junction left unmatched. Here the CDR3 reads CASRVSGTGTDNYGYTF. For the CDR3, the DNA is TGTGCCAGCAGAGTAAGTGGGACCGGGACAGACAACTATGGCTACACCTTC.

At least ten counts were recorded for this clonotype. V and J are TRBV20-1 and TRBJ2-5; no definite D call. Per the germline V gene, CDR1 is DFQATT and CDR2 is SNEGSKA (reference sequence). V was pared by 0 bases and J by 9 bases, with 14 bases between. CDR3 length: 13 residues. The CDR3 DNA is TGCAGTGCTAGAGATGGAGTCCGGAAATCCCAGTACTTC. Encoded protein: CSARDGVRKSQYF.

There are a few counts of this clonotype. This chain links TRBV4-1 with TRBJ2-1, with 9 bases fitting TRBD2. Trimming took 3 bases from V and 10 from J; bases not matched to a gene: 7. The germline V gene encodes CDR1 MGHRA and CDR2 YSYEKL. The CDR3 has 14 residues. CDR3 DNA sequence: TGCGCCAGCAGCCACGCCCCCCTAGCGGGAGAGCAGTTCTTC. Amino acids: CASSHAPLAGEQFF.

This clonotype was detected only a few times. The genes are TRBV5-1 and TRBJ1-4; a possible D gene is TRBD1 (5 bases). The V and J ends lost 0 bases and 6 bases respectively, with 15 bases between them. Germline V gene lookup returns CDR1 SGHRS and CDR2 YFSETQ. The CDR3 is made up of 16 amino acids. Here the CDR3 reads CASSLGGAGSYEKLFF. CDR3 DNA sequence: TGCGCCAGCAGCTTGGGTGGGGCCGGTTCGTATGAAAAACTGTTTTTT. Supplemented by reference TRBV5-1 and TRBJ1-4, the full variable domain reads KAGVTQTPRYLIKTRGQQVTLSCSPISGHRSVSWYQQTPGQGLQFLFEYFSETQRNKGNFPGRFSGRQFSNSRSEMNVSTLELGDSALYLCASSLGGAGSYEKLFFGSGTQLSVL.

CDR3 sequence reads: CSARVVGTYYEQYF. The CDR3 nucleotides read TGCAGTGCTAGAGTCGTAGGGACCTACTACGAGCAGTACTTC. The chain couples TRBV20-1 to TRBJ2-7; the D gene could be TRBD1 or TRBD2 (5 bases each). Germline-derived CDR1 and CDR2 are DFQATT and SNEGSKA (reference sequence). V was clipped by 1 base and J by 3 bases, with 13 bases between them. The CDR3 has 14 amino acids.

This chain uses TRBV12-3 or TRBV12-4 with TRBJ2-1; D not certain. V lost 8 bases and J 0 bases, leaving 11 bases between the germline ends. The CDR3 extends over 14 amino acids. The CDR3: CASSKSRSYNEQFF. CDR3 nucleotides: TGTGCCAGCTCAAAATCCCGCTCCTACAATGAGCAGTTCTTC.

The V gene is TRBV20-1, the J gene TRBJ2-7; 8 bases fit TRBD2. Germline-derived CDR1 and CDR2 are DFQATT and SNEGSKA (reference sequence). Trimming cost V 1 base and J 1 base; bases outside gene matches: 9. This CDR3 spans 16 amino acids. CDR3 coding DNA: TGCAGTGCTAGAGTTCCCCAAGCGGGAGCATCCTACGAGCAGTACTTC. Protein product: CSARVPQAGASYEQYF.

This clonotype was seen a handful of times. This chain uses TRBV5-4 with TRBJ2-5; D is undetermined. Germline V CDR1 and CDR2: SGHNT, YYREEE (reference sequence). The CDR3 runs 16 residues. With 4 bases removed from V and 2 bases from J, the gap between germline ends came to 18 bases. The CDR3 bases are TGTGCCAGCAGCCCCGCCGGCCAGCTGCGGCAAGAGACCCAGTACTTC. Translated: CASSPAGQLRQETQYF.

This clonotype was observed a few times. The chain is built from TRBV3-1 and TRBJ2-5, with a weak D call TRBD2 (7 bases). The DNA end is more similar to TRBJ2-7, so the J call may be wrong. The CDR3 is 14 residues long. Per the germline V gene, CDR1 is LGHDT and CDR2 is YNNKEL (reference sequence). As DNA, the CDR3 is TGTGCCAGCAGCCCCTCGGGGGGCGTGAACGAGCAGTACTTC. It translates to CASSPSGGVNEQYF.

Concerning this clonotype: At one boundary the junction diverges from the germline segment, which might be a read error. The rearrangement links TRBV9 to TRBJ2-5, with 7 bases identical to TRBD2. The DNA end is more similar to TRBJ2-1, so the J call may be wrong. Germline lookup yields CDR1 SGDLS and CDR2 YYNGEE. CDR3 length: 16 amino acids. The CDR3 nucleotides are TGTGCCAGCAGCCCCCAGGGACTACTAAACTACGATGAGCAGTTCTTC. It translates to CASSPQGLLNYDEQFF.

This chain uses TRBV20-1 with TRBJ2-6; 9 bases match TRBD1. From germline, CDR1 is DFQATT and CDR2 SNEGSKA (reference sequence). The junction had 7 bases not matched to a gene; V was cut back by 1 base and J by 0 bases. The CDR3 consists of 18 residues. The DNA of the CDR3 is TGCAGTGCTAGAGCCCCAGGACAGGGGAGCTCTGGGGCCAACGTCCTGACTTTC. Its translation: CSARAPGQGSSGANVLTF.

The chain couples TRBV20-1 to TRBJ1-6; 12 bases are shared with TRBD1. The germline CDR1 and CDR2 sequences are DFQATT and SNEGSKA (reference sequence). V shed 3 bases, J shed 7 bases, and the junction held 4 bases outside the gene matches. The length of the CDR3 is 15 residues. The CDR3 loop is CSARGQGAANSPLHF. The CDR3 nucleotides read TGCAGTGCTAGGGGACAGGGGGCTGCCAATTCACCCCTCCACTTT.

This rearrangement joins TRBV27 to TRBJ1-4; no firm D call. Trimming took off 4 bases at V and 7 bases at J, with 19 bases between the two ends. Germline V gene lookup returns CDR1 MNHEY and CDR2 SMNVEV (reference sequence). The CDR3 length is 16 residues. The CDR3 reads CASSSQRSGGGEKLFF. The CDR3 DNA reads as TGTGCCAGCAGTTCCCAAAGGTCCGGAGGCGGTGAAAAACTGTTTTTT.

This clonotype was picked up a small number of times. The chain links TRBV10-3 to TRBJ2-2; 12 nucleotides align to TRBD2. V dropped 4 bases and J dropped 3; count of bases not matched to a gene: 12. CDR1 and CDR2 (germline): ENHRY, SYGVKD. The CDR3 is 19 amino acids. Written as DNA, the CDR3 is TGTGCCATCAGTGTGGTCTGGGGACTAGCGGGTGCTTACACCGGGGAGCTGTTTTTT. It specifies CAISVVWGLAGAYTGELFF.

This clonotype occurred a few times. This chain uses TRBV24-1 with TRBJ2-3; D gene uncertain. This CDR3 contains 18 residues. Germline assignment: CDR1 KGHDR and CDR2 SFDVKD. Trimming stripped 2 bases from V and 0 bases from J, with 17 bases between. Here the CDR3 DNA reads TGTGCCACCAGTGATTCGCTCAGATACACCGTTAGCACAGATACGCAGTATTTT. Protein sequence: CATSDSLRYTVSTDTQYF.

This chain uses TRBV4-3 with TRBJ1-2; D possibly corresponds to TRBD1 (6 bases). This CDR3 is built from 15 residues. Germline CDR1 is LGHNA and CDR2 is YSLEER. Trimming stripped 0 bases from V and 4 bases from J, with 12 bases between. CDR3 loop: CASSQDARGGYGYTF. CDR3 sequence (DNA): TGCGCCAGCAGCCAAGATGCACGAGGGGGCTATGGCTACACCTTC.

The V and J genes are TRBV5-1 and TRBJ2-3; 14 bases are shared with TRBD2. This CDR3 comprises 23 residues. CDR1 is SGHRS and CDR2 is YFSETQ in the germline V gene. V trimming: 0 bases; J trimming: 2 bases; junction bases outside the gene matches: 20. The CDR3 loop is CASSLDMGLAGVGSHWITDTQYF. The CDR3 DNA follows: TGCGCCAGCAGCTTGGATATGGGACTAGCGGGAGTGGGGTCCCATTGGATCACAGATACGCAGTATTTT.